The T cell receptor beta chain under discussion was sequenced for a study of regulatory T cells in long-lasting Graves disease. Study as a whole: Antithyroid drugs had been taken under 3 months by newly diagnosed Graves' patients.

Combining iRepertoire HTBI primers with Arm-PCR of CDR3 regions, the authors built TCR beta libraries. TCRdb used MiXCR to reprocess the multiplex PCR reads, holding one entry per CDR3 protein. The table shows some 250,000 distinct CDR3 sequences, with about 17% occurring only once. The time point here: newly diagnosed GD, antithyroid drugs for less than 3 months. PBMC-derived RNA was used for the TCR library. Study conclusions and caveats: Persistent-disease Graves' patients showed less TCR diversity than new cases.

This clonotype was counted ten times or more. Its matching antigen is unknown. The CDR3 extends over 11 amino acids. Germline V lookup: CDR1 SQVTM, CDR2 ANQGSEA. V shed 7 bases and J shed 3 bases, with 10 bases lying between them. Sequenced here: peripheral blood mononuclear cells (PBMCs), sampled at new diagnosis, from a patient treated with antithyroid drugs. V and J are TRBV29-1 and TRBJ2-7, with D tentatively TRBD1 or TRBD2 (5 bases each). This sequence originates from a female donor with Graves disease. The CDR3 DNA follows: TGCAGCGCCCGGGACGGCTACGAGCAGTACTTC. Its protein is CSARDGYEQYF.